Here is one T cell receptor beta chain with its context. There are many counts of this clonotype. Its target antigen remains unknown. Base qualities are missing; no much larger clone stands one base away. The library was produced with PCR. The sample was run on an Illumina HiSeq 2500. To reduce PCR and sequencing biases, unique molecular identifiers were incorporated into the TCR beta cDNA libraries. Every 1 to 10 million input T cells yielded approximately 500,000 cDNA molecules, meaning each molecule approximated one T cell. Patient libraries were prepared and sequenced with the same protocol used for the earlier healthy control dataset. Samples belonging to the same batch were prepared together, multiplexed and sequenced on a shared HiSeq lane. Under the source paper's analysis protocol: MIGEC handled the raw barcoded reads, throwing out single-read molecular identifier groups before consensus assembly and CDR3 extraction. Clonotype tables were post-analysed with VDJtools, normalizing diversity by down-sampling all datasets to the smallest sample size. To correct batch-related cross-sample contamination, repertoire overlap clustering matched CDR3 amino acid sequences but not nucleotide sequences. The raw public data were reprocessed by TCRdb itself: fastp quality trimming at Q25, MiXCR clonotype calling, in-frame beta chains only. Each CDR3 protein gets just one entry, which takes the most common genes and DNA from the rows behind it. TCRdb assigned the V and J calls; the authors' analysis was not used. The sample table lists over 250,000 distinct CDR3 sequences, approximately 34% of them with a count of one. Around 4.8% of the sample is taken by the ten largest.

The source of the sample is a study of post-analysis software for immune sequencing data (dated by TCRdb to between 2014 and 2017). About the investigation overall: The recorded disease courses included relapsing-remitting, secondary progressive and progressive-relapsing multiple sclerosis, and some patients had no subtype annotation. A subset of samples was prepared in parallel using single-end sample barcoding, then pooled and co-amplified after Illumina adapter ligation. The patient repertoires were set against about 10 previously published healthy control repertoires from donors whose ages ranged from roughly 6 to 25 years.

The full study reports these points: The multiple sclerosis patient group was slightly younger than the control group. Compared with controls, multiple sclerosis patients had significantly lower normalized Chao1 diversity, a finding suggesting substantial peripheral T-cell clonal expansion. Significantly higher frequencies in patients than in controls were found for roughly five TRBV segments, including TRBV5-6, TRBV5-1 and TRBV20-1. Strong co-clustering of samples prepared in the same batch was shown by direct clustering with F measure, prompting a batch-effect correction.

The CDR1 and CDR2 encoded by the germline V gene (reference sequence) are DFQATT and SNEGSKA. The CDR3 goes from the cysteine to the phenylalanine over 13 residues. Only CDR3 DNA remains: 39 bases, in frame from the first base. Here V drops 7 bases and J drops 10 bases, and the junction holds 11 bases not matched to any gene. To demonstrate the VDJtools post-analysis software, TCR beta repertoires were profiled from the peripheral blood of more than 10 young patients with multiple sclerosis. Multiple sclerosis patients were children and adolescents aged 6 to 15 years. This clonotype was obtained from a girl aged 5-17 years with multiple sclerosis. The sequencing sample was made of blood. The chain couples TRBV20-1 to TRBJ2-1; 9 bases in the middle match TRBD1. The sequenced DNA: TGCAGTGTCGCCCTACAGGGGGCGGGAGAGCAGTTCTTC. Its protein reads: CSVALQGAGEQFF.